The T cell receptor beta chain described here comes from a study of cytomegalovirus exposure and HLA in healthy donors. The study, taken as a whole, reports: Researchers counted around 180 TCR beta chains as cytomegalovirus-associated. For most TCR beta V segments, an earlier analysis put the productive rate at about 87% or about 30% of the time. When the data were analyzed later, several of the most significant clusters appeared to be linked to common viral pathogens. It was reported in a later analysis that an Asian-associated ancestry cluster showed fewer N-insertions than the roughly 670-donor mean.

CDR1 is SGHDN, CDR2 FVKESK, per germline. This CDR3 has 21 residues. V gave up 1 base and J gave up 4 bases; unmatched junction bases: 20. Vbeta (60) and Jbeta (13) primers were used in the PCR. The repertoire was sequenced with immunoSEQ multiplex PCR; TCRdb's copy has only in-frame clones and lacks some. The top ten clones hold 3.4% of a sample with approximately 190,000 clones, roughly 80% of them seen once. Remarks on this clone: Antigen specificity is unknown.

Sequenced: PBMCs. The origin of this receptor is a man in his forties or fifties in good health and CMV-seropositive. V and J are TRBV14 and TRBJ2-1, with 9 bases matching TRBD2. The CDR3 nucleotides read TGTGCCAGCAGCCAAGGCCGAGGGCCTAGCGGGATACCCAAGGGGTACAATGAGCAGTTCTTC. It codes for CASSQGRGPSGIPKGYNEQFF.